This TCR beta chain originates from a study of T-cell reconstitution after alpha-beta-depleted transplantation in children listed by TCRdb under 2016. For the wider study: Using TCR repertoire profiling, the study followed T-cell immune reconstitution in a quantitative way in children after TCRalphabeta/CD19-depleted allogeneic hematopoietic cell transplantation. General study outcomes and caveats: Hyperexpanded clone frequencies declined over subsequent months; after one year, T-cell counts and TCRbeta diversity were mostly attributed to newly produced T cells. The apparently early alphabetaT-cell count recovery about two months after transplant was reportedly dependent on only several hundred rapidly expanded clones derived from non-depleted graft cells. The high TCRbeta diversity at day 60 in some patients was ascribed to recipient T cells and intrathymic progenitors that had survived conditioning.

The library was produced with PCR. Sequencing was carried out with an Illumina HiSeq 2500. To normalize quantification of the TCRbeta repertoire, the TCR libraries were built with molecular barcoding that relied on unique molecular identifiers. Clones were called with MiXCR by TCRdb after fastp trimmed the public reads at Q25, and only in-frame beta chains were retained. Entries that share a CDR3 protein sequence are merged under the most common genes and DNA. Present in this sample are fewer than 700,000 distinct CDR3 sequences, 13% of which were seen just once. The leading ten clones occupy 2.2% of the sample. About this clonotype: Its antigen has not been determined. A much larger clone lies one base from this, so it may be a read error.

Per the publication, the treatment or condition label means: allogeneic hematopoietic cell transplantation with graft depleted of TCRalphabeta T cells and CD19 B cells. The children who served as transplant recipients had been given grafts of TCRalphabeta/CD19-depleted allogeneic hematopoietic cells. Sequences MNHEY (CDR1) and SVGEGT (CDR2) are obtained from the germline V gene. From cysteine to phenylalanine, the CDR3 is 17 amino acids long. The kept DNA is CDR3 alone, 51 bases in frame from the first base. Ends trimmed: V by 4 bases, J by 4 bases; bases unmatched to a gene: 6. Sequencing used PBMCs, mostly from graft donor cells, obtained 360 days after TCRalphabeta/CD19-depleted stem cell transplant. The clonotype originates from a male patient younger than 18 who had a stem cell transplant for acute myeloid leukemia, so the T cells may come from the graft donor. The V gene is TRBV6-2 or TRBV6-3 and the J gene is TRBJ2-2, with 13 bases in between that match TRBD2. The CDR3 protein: CASSCPGLAGTTGELFF. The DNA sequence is TGTGCCAGCAGTTGCCCGGGACTAGCGGGAACCACCGGGGAGCTGTTTTTT.